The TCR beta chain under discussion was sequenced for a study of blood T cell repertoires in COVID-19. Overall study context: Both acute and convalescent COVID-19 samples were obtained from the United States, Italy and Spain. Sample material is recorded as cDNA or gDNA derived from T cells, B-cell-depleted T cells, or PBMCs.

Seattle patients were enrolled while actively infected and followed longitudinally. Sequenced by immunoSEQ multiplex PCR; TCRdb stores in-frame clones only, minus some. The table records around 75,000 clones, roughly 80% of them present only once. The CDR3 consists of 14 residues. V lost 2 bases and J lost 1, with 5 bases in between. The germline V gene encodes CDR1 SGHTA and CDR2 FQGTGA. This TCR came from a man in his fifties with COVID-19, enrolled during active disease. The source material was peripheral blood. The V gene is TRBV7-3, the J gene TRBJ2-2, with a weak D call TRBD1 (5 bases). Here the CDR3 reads CASSLQGNTGELFF. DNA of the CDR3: TGTGCCAGCAGCTTACAGGGGAACACCGGGGAGCTGTTTTTT.